What follows are 18 T cell receptor beta chains derived from one specimen sequenced in a study of OX40 agonist ivuxolimab in advanced cancers. Repertoires were generated with immunoSEQ multiplex PCR, while TCRdb's copy carries only in-frame clones and drops some. Among tens of thousands of clones listed, about 90% were seen once. Sequenced material: CD4+ or CD8+ T cells sorted from blood, taken in a trial of the OX40 agonist ivuxolimab. The source is an adult with an advanced solid tumor such as melanoma, head and neck, liver or kidney cancer.

V usage is TRBV4-1 and J usage is TRBJ1-1; D gene ambiguous. The germline CDR1 and CDR2 sequences are MGHRA and YSYEKL. This CDR3 spans 15 amino acids. V gave up 3 bases and J gave up 8 bases, with 19 bases separating them. The CDR3 reads CASSQTPRFTEEAFF. The CDR3 nucleotides are TGCGCCAGCAGCCAGACACCCCGCTTCACTGAGGAAGCTTTCTTT.

The rearrangement joins TRBV18 to TRBJ1-4; D gene uncertain. Trimming pared 2 bases from V and 8 bases from J, leaving 12 bases between. CDR3 length equals 14 residues. CDR1 and CDR2 (germline): KGHSH, LQKENI. In DNA form, the CDR3 reads TGTGCCAGCTCACCAGGGGTAAATTACGAAAAACTGTTTTTT. Its translation is CASSPGVNYEKLFF.

This chain connects TRBV11-2 to TRBJ2-3, with 8 bases matching TRBD2. Losses at the gene ends were 1 base for V and 4 bases for J; bases not matched to a gene: 7. Germline-derived CDR1 and CDR2 are SGHAT and FQNNGV. The CDR3 is made up of 16 amino acids. The CDR3 is CASSLVLGGAADTQYF. Here the CDR3 DNA reads TGTGCCAGCAGCTTAGTACTCGGGGGGGCGGCAGATACGCAGTATTTT.

The V and J genes are TRBV6-5 and TRBJ2-1; D may be TRBD2 (5 bases). Trimming removed 3 bases from V and 14 bases from J, with 14 bases in between. The germline gives CDR1 MNHEY, CDR2 SVGAGI. The CDR3 extends over 12 amino acids. The CDR3: CASSYGSGKEFF. The CDR3 bases are TGTGCCAGCAGTTATGGCTCCGGGAAAGAGTTCTTC.

A single count supports this clone. The rearrangement uses TRBV5-6 and TRBJ1-4, with TRBD1 identical over 8 bases. The germline V gene encodes CDR1 SGHDT and CDR2 YYEEEE. V lost 2 bases and J lost 8; bases outside the gene matches: 5. This CDR3 is built from 14 residues. The CDR3 nucleotides read TGTGCCAGCAGCTTCTGGACAGGGAGGGAAAAACTGTTTTTT. Protein sequence: CASSFWTGREKLFF.

This clone was counted only a few times. This sequence joins TRBV11-2 and TRBJ2-7, with 7 nucleotides matching TRBD1. CDR3 length equals 14 residues. CDR1 and CDR2 from the germline V gene are SGHAT and FQNNGV. After removal of 5 bases from V and 3 bases from J, the junction contained 7 bases not matched to a gene. The CDR3 sequence is CASSPRTGFYEQYV. The CDR3, as DNA: TGTGCCAGCAGCCCCAGGACAGGTTTCTACGAGCAGTACGTC.

This chain joins TRBV14 and TRBJ2-1; no reliable D call. V lost 8 bases and J 5 bases, leaving 4 bases between the germline ends. Germline V gene lookup returns CDR1 SGHDN and CDR2 FVKESK. This CDR3 contains 10 residues. This chain's CDR3 is CASGNNEQFF. The CDR3 region has the DNA TGTGCCAGCGGGAACAATGAGCAGTTCTTC.

This chain uses TRBV21-1 with TRBJ2-1; the tabulated D call, TRBD2, remains unverified against the DNA. TRBV21-1 represents a pseudogene. The CDR3 spans 12 residues. CDR3 nucleotide sequence: TGTGCCACCCCGTCGGGGGGGAATGAGCAGTTCTTC. Encoded protein: CATPSGGNEQFF.

The rearrangement uses TRBV7-8 and TRBJ2-1, with TRBD2 identical over 8 bases. In germline, CDR1 is SGHVS, CDR2 FQNEAQ. CDR3 size: 15 residues. V dropped 3 bases and J dropped 5; count of bases not matched to a gene: 6. In nucleotides, the CDR3 is TGTGCCAGCAGCTTTGGCGGGGGGATTAACAATGAGCAGTTCTTC. Protein product: CASSFGGGINNEQFF. Full variable domain (missing parts from reference TRBV7-8 and TRBJ2-1): GAGVSQSPRYKVAKRGQDVALRCDPISGHVSLFWYQQALGQGPEFLTYFQNEAQLDKSGLPSDRFFAERPEGSVSTLKIQRTQQEDSAVYLCASSFGGGINNEQFFGPGTRLTVL.

J is TRBJ2-4 and V is TRBV7-9; 10 bases line up with TRBD2. Germline lookup yields CDR1 SEHNR and CDR2 FQNEAQ (reference sequence). The junction had 7 bases not matched to a gene; V was cut back by 5 bases and J by 0 bases. The CDR3 length is 17 residues. CDR3 residues: CASSPTSGSLAKNIQYF. The DNA for the CDR3 is TGTGCCAGCAGCCCGACTAGCGGGTCACTAGCCAAAAACATTCAGTACTTC. The variable domain in full, with the rest retrieved from reference TRBV7-9 and TRBJ2-4, is DTGVSQNPRHKITKRGQNVTFRCDPISEHNRLYWYRQTLGQGPEFLTYFQNEAQLEKSRLLSDRFSAERPKGSFSTLEIQRTEQGDSAMYLCASSPTSGSLAKNIQYFGAGTRLSVL.

V is TRBV5-4 and J is TRBJ1-1; D remains unclear. The CDR3 has 15 residues. The V end lost 0 bases, the J end lost 1 base, and 10 bases lay between the germline ends. Germline lookup yields CDR1 SGHNT and CDR2 YYREEE (reference sequence). The CDR3 sequence: CASSLALAWNTEAFF. CDR3 sequence (DNA): TGTGCCAGCAGCTTGGCCCTAGCTTGGAACACTGAAGCTTTCTTT.

A remark on this clone: The junction departs from germline at one end; a sequencing error may be responsible. This rearrangement joins TRBV11-2 to TRBJ2-4; D is perhaps TRBD2 (6 bases). The CDR3 extends over 12 amino acids. The germline CDR1 and CDR2 sequences are SGHAT and FQNNGV. In DNA, the CDR3 is TGTGCCAGCAGCTTAGGTCGTCTGGGGGGTGTTTTC. Encoded protein: CASSLGRLGGVF.

V usage is TRBV2 and J usage is TRBJ1-4, with unresolved D. Germline V gene data show CDR1 as SNHLY and CDR2 as FYNNEI. The CDR3 has 17 residues. Trimming removed 3 bases at V and 0 bases at J, with 14 bases between. This CDR3 reads CASSEAIYTTTNEKLFF. The CDR3 DNA follows: TGTGCCAGCAGTGAGGCGATATACACGACAACTAATGAAAAACTGTTTTTT.

The chain combines TRBV9 with TRBJ2-2; no reliable D call. There are 13 residues in the CDR3. Trimming removed 0 bases at V and 8 bases at J, with 8 bases between. The germline V gene has CDR1 SGDLS and CDR2 YYNGEE. For the CDR3, the DNA is TGTGCCAGCAGCGTAGTCGGAGAAGGGGAGCTGTTTTTT. Its protein product is CASSVVGEGELFF.

The CDR3, as DNA: TGCAGCATTCTGAGGGGATCCTACTATGGCTACACCTTC. It specifies CSILRGSYYGYTF. The chain employs TRBV29-1 and TRBJ1-2, with D perhaps TRBD1 (5 bases). CDR3 length: 13 amino acids. Trimming took off 8 bases at V and 3 bases at J, with 16 bases between the two ends. The germline CDR1 and CDR2 sequences are SQVTM and ANQGSEA.

The chain recombines TRBV5-5 with TRBJ2-7; either TRBD1 or TRBD2 may supply D (5 bases each). This CDR3 has 15 residues. Trimming removed 5 bases at V and 2 bases at J, with 17 bases between. Germline CDR1 reads SGHKS; CDR2 reads YYEKEE (reference sequence). CDR3: CASSSIIGDAYEQYV. The CDR3 DNA reads as TGTGCCAGCAGTTCGATTATAGGGGACGCCTACGAGCAGTACGTC.

The chain uses TRBV27 and TRBJ2-7, with TRBD2 matching over 7 bases. Per germline, CDR1 MNHEY and CDR2 SMNVEV (reference sequence). The CDR3 totals 16 residues. The ends lost 5 bases at V and 1 base at J; junction bases unmatched: 11. DNA for the CDR3: TGTGCCAGCAGTGCTAAGACTAGCATGGCGTCCTACGAGCAGTACTTC. Translated, it gives CASSAKTSMASYEQYF.

J is TRBJ2-3 and V is TRBV14, with D unresolved. Trimming shortened V by 0 bases and J by 0 bases, and 7 bases separated the two germline ends. This CDR3 has 15 amino acids. CDR1 is SGHDN, CDR2 FVKESK, per germline. The CDR3 loop is CASSQDLDSTDTQYF. The CDR3 bases are TGTGCCAGCAGCCAAGATTTAGACAGCACAGATACGCAGTATTTT.